The 4 T cell receptor beta chains below were found in one sample sequenced in a study of blood T cell repertoires in COVID-19. Sequencing used immunoSEQ multiplex PCR; TCRdb keeps in-frame clones, though not all of them. The sample shows about 120,000 clones, more than 75% of them seen only once. Sequenced sample: peripheral blood. Source of these receptors: a woman aged 45-59 years with acute or convalescent COVID-19.

V is TRBV7-7 and J is TRBJ2-5, with 10 bases fitting TRBD1. The CDR3 extends over 13 amino acids. Germline assignment: CDR1 SSHAT and CDR2 FNYEAQ (reference sequence). With 4 bases clipped from V and 5 bases from J, the junction kept 1 base outside the gene matches. This chain's CDR3 is CASSWGQGETQYF. The CDR3 DNA sequence: TGTGCCAGCAGCTGGGGACAGGGGGAGACCCAGTACTTC.

This clone was found a few times. The chain combines TRBV7-9 with TRBJ2-1; 9 positions match TRBD1. V shed 5 bases, J shed 4 bases, and the junction held 9 bases outside the gene matches. Germline CDR1 reads SEHNR; CDR2 reads FQNEAQ (reference sequence). CDR3 size: 16 residues. The CDR3 sequence is CASSPGVDRGYNEQFF. For the CDR3, the DNA is TGTGCCAGCAGCCCTGGAGTAGACAGGGGGTACAATGAGCAGTTCTTC.

V and J are TRBV11-3 and TRBJ2-1, with D possibly matching TRBD2 (6 bases). V was pared by 5 bases and J by 8 bases, with 10 bases between. This CDR3 spans 12 amino acids. Per the germline V gene, CDR1 is SGHNT and CDR2 is YENEEA. The CDR3 is CASSGRWDEQFF. In nucleotides, the CDR3 is TGTGCCAGCAGCGGGAGGTGGGATGAGCAGTTCTTC.

The rearrangement uses TRBV6-6 and TRBJ1-3; TRBD1 aligns across 7 bases. The germline gives CDR1 MNHNY, CDR2 SVGAGI (reference sequence). With V trimmed by 1 base and J by 3 bases, 0 bases remained unmatched. This CDR3 has 14 amino acids. CDR3 amino acids: CASSYWDSGNTIYF. CDR3 sequence (DNA): TGTGCCAGCAGTTACTGGGACAGTGGAAACACCATATATTTT.